Below, 22 T cell receptor beta chains from the same sample are listed, as sequenced in a study of blood T cell repertoires in COVID-19. Sequenced by immunoSEQ multiplex PCR; TCRdb stores in-frame clones only, minus some. The repertoire holds some 250,000 clones, approximately 82% seen once, with more than 6.5% in the top ten. Sequencing was carried out using peripheral blood. These receptors were taken from a man aged 35 to 55 with active or convalescent COVID-19.

This clone was seen a single time. J is TRBJ1-4 and V is TRBV4-3, with D tentatively TRBD1 (5 bases). The germline V and J ends were trimmed by 1 base and 3 bases, with 18 bases remaining between them. The germline gives CDR1 LGHNA, CDR2 YSLEER. This CDR3 is 18 amino acids long. The CDR3 protein is CASSQGWGRAQANEKLFF. The DNA of the CDR3 is TGCGCCAGCAGCCAAGGTTGGGGCAGGGCGCAGGCTAATGAAAAACTGTTTTTT.

The chain uses TRBV4-3 and TRBJ1-2; TRBD1 aligns across 9 bases. Per the germline V gene, CDR1 is LGHNA and CDR2 is YSLEER. The junction had 6 bases not matched to a gene; V was cut back by 2 bases and J by 8 bases. The CDR3 runs 14 residues. The CDR3: CASSQQQGAEGYTF. The CDR3 DNA follows: TGCGCCAGCAGCCAACAACAGGGGGCGGAGGGCTACACCTTC.

The gene calls are TRBV25-1 and TRBJ1-1; tentative D call: TRBD1 (5 bases). The CDR3 is 14 residues long. Between the trimmed V and J ends, which lost 8 bases and 1 base, there was a span of 14 bases. CDR1 and CDR2 from the germline V gene are MGHDK and SYGVNS. The CDR3 loop reads CASPAGGRNTEAFF. CDR3 DNA sequence: TGTGCCAGCCCAGCCGGGGGAAGGAACACTGAAGCTTTCTTT.

Comments on this clone: This likely came from a read error, as a far larger clone is one base away. The V call is TRBV2, the J call TRBJ1-1, with a weak D call TRBD1 (5 bases). CDR1 and CDR2 (germline): SNHLY, FYNNEI. The CDR3 extends over 13 amino acids. Trimming cost V 6 bases and J 1 base, with 9 bases left between them. The CDR3 spells CASRSGQNTEAFF. Here the CDR3 DNA reads TGTGCCAGCAGGTCCGGACAGAACACTGAAGCTTTCTTT.

The genes are TRBV10-1 and TRBJ2-7; 9 bases are a match to TRBD1. CDR3 length: 13 residues. The V gene end was trimmed by 8 bases and the J gene end by 3 bases; junction bases not matched to a gene: 5. The germline gives CDR1 WNHNN, CDR2 SYGVQD (reference sequence). CDR3 in amino acids: CASFTGGFYEQYF. The CDR3 DNA reads TGCGCCAGCTTTACAGGGGGCTTCTACGAGCAGTACTTC.

This clone appeared a few times. The chain links TRBV19 to TRBJ1-2, with 8 nucleotides matching TRBD1. V gave up 5 bases and J gave up 3 bases; unmatched junction bases: 11. Germline lookup yields CDR1 LNHDA and CDR2 SQIVND (reference sequence). The CDR3 extends over 16 amino acids. The CDR3 nucleotides are TGTGCCAGTAGTTCCTGGGACAGGTTTTCCGACTATGGCTACACCTTC. It specifies CASSSWDRFSDYGYTF.

The chain uses TRBV18 and TRBJ1-1, with 9 bases fitting TRBD1. Trimming cost V 3 bases and J 0 bases; bases outside gene matches: 8. Germline V lookup: CDR1 KGHSH, CDR2 LQKENI. The CDR3 length is 17 residues. CDR3 in amino acids: CASSPSTGGGLNTEAFF. In DNA form, the CDR3 reads TGTGCCAGCTCACCGTCGACAGGGGGGGGTCTGAACACTGAAGCTTTCTTT.

This clone has more than one count but fewer than ten. The V gene is TRBV25-1, the J gene TRBJ2-7; TRBD1 might be the D (5 bases). V shed 0 bases and J shed 13 bases, with 16 bases lying between them. Per the germline V gene, CDR1 is MGHDK and CDR2 is SYGVNS. The CDR3 runs to 13 residues. The CDR3 region is CASSEYGTGGSYF. In nucleotides, the CDR3 is TGTGCCAGCAGTGAATATGGCACAGGCGGTTCTTACTTC.

The chain combines TRBV19 with TRBJ1-2, with 7 bases aligning to TRBD1. V lost 6 bases, J lost 1 base, and 5 bases stayed unmatched. CDR1 and CDR2 (germline): LNHDA, SQIVND (reference sequence). This CDR3 has 14 residues. Written as DNA, the CDR3 is TGTGCCAGTAGCCAGGGGGGACTTAACTATGGCTACACCTTC. Protein sequence: CASSQGGLNYGYTF.

The rearrangement uses TRBV6-5 and TRBJ1-1; D is possibly TRBD1 (6 bases). With 0 bases removed from V and 4 bases from J, the gap between germline ends came to 12 bases. This CDR3 spans 15 amino acids. Germline values: CDR1 MNHEY, CDR2 SVGAGI. Written as DNA, the CDR3 is TGTGCCAGCAGTTACTCGTGGGGGCACGGCACTGAAGCTTTCTTT. Translating gives CASSYSWGHGTEAFF.

The chain combines TRBV6-5 with TRBJ1-2, with TRBD1 identical over 7 bases. The length of the CDR3 is 15 residues. Trimming at V came to 5 bases and at J to 5 bases, leaving 11 bases not matched to a gene. Looked up from germline, CDR1 is MNHEY and CDR2 is SVGAGI. The CDR3 DNA sequence: TGTGCCAGCAGTCTCAACCTCGGACAGGCGTATGGCTACACCTTC. Its translation: CASSLNLGQAYGYTF.

The CDR3 loop is CASSLDNNNYGYTF. CDR3 nucleotides: TGTGCCAGCAGCTTAGACAACAATAACTATGGCTACACCTTC. The rearrangement joins TRBV11-3 to TRBJ1-2, with D uncertain. The germline V and J ends were trimmed by 0 bases and 1 base, with 6 bases remaining between them. The CDR3 runs 14 residues. Germline CDR1 reads SGHNT; CDR2 reads YENEEA.

The rearrangement links TRBV19 to TRBJ2-2; TRBD2 might be the D (7 bases). Germline V lookup: CDR1 LNHDA, CDR2 SQIVND (reference sequence). Deletions cut 5 bases from V and 6 bases from J, with 10 bases between. The CDR3 is 13 amino acids. CDR3 in DNA: TGTGCCAGTAGTGGGAGGGGGGCCGGGGAGCTGTTTTTT. Its protein product is CASSGRGAGELFF.

The chain couples TRBV10-2 to TRBJ1-5, with unresolved D. The ends were cut back, 6 bases at V and 1 base at J, with 7 bases in the middle. Per germline, CDR1 WSHSY and CDR2 SAAADI. The CDR3 loop spans 13 amino acids. In DNA form, the CDR3 reads TGCGCCAGCAGACTCTACAGCAATCAGCCCCAGCATTTT. This sequence encodes CASRLYSNQPQHF.

This rearrangement joins TRBV15 to TRBJ1-3; a weak D match, TRBD1 (6 bases). Trimming took 5 bases from V and 0 from J, leaving 17 bases between them. Germline V gene lookup returns CDR1 LNHNV and CDR2 YYDKDF (reference sequence). This CDR3 comprises 17 residues. The CDR3 nucleotides are TGTGCCACCAGCTATCGAGCACAGGGTGGCTCTGGAAACACCATATATTTT. Its protein product is CATSYRAQGGSGNTIYF.

This clone was seen a handful of times. The chain links TRBV30 to TRBJ1-1; D is uncertain. The germline V gene has CDR1 GTSNPN and CDR2 SVGIG (reference sequence). The CDR3 spans 12 residues. Trimming shortened V by 2 bases and J by 2 bases, and 6 bases separated the two germline ends. The CDR3 region has the DNA TGTGCCTGGAGTAGACTTAACACTGAAGCTTTCTTT. Amino acids: CAWSRLNTEAFF. The full variable domain, completed using reference TRBV30 and TRBJ1-1, is SQTIHQWPATLVQPVGSPLSLECTVEGTSNPNLYWYRQAAGRGLQLLFYSVGIGQISSEVPQNLSASRPQDRQFILSSKKLLLSDSGFYLCAWSRLNTEAFFGQGTRLTVV.

On this clone itself: Its ends do not fully match the called genes, so a read error is possible. V gene TRBV19 combines with J gene TRBJ2-2; TRBD2 might be the D (6 bases). Germline V CDR1 and CDR2: LNHDA, SQIVND (reference sequence). The CDR3 consists of 17 residues. CDR3 in amino acids: CTSSRGGLYFLSGELFF. DNA of the CDR3: TGTACCAGTTCGCGAGGAGGGTTATATTTTCTATCCGGGGAGCTGTTTTTT. The full variable domain, completed using reference TRBV19 and TRBJ2-2, is DGGITQSPKYLFRKEGQNVTLSCEQNLNHDAMYWYRQDPGQGLRLIYYSQIVNDFQKGDIAEGYSVSREKKESFPLTVTSAQKNPTAFYLCTSSRGGLYFLSGELFFGEGSRLTVL.

The chain combines TRBV28 with TRBJ2-7, with 11 bases fitting TRBD1. From germline, CDR1 is MDHEN and CDR2 SYDVKM. The J segment lost 2 bases and the V segment lost 7 bases, leaving 7 bases of the junction unmatched. The CDR3 extends over 15 amino acids. The CDR3 sequence: CASIGAGQGAYEQYF. The CDR3 coding sequence is TGTGCCAGCATCGGCGCGGGACAGGGGGCCTACGAGCAGTACTTC.

Regarding this clone: This sample includes further DNA sequences coding for the same CDR3. V gene TRBV11-2 combines with J gene TRBJ2-7; a possible D gene is TRBD2 (6 bases). Germline V gives CDR1 SGHAT, CDR2 FQNNGV. Deletions cut 1 base from V and 2 bases from J, with 9 bases between. The CDR3 spans 14 residues. This CDR3 reads CASSLAGVTYEQYF. The CDR3 bases are TGTGCCAGCAGCTTAGCGGGAGTTACCTACGAGCAGTACTTC.

This chain connects TRBV7-3 to TRBJ1-1, with D uncertain. V was cut by 5 bases and J by 1 base, with 8 bases left in between. CDR1 and CDR2 (germline): SGHTA, FQGTGA. The CDR3 is made up of 13 amino acids. CDR3 amino acids: CASSLTKNTEAFF. CDR3 DNA: TGTGCCAGCAGCCTCACAAAGAACACTGAAGCTTTCTTT.

The CDR3 nucleotides are TGTGCCAGCAGTTCTCCCTGGACATTGTATAGCAATCAGCCCCAGCATTTT. This gives the protein CASSSPWTLYSNQPQHF. V is TRBV28 and J is TRBJ1-5; possibly TRBD1 for D (5 bases). Trimming cost V 4 bases and J 0 bases, with 16 bases left between them. This CDR3 contains 17 residues. Looked up from germline, CDR1 is MDHEN and CDR2 is SYDVKM. Looking up the rest from reference TRBV28 and TRBJ1-5 gives the full variable domain: DVKVTQSSRYLVKRTGEKVFLECVQDMDHENMFWYRQDPGLGLRLIYFSYDVKMKEKGDIPEGYSVSREKKERFSLILESASTNQTSMYLCASSSPWTLYSNQPQHFGDGTRLSIL.

The gene calls are TRBV11-2 and TRBJ2-1, with TRBD2 matching 11 bases. J was trimmed by 6 bases and V by 5 bases; bases with no gene match: 3. Germline V gene sequence: CDR1 SGHAT, CDR2 FQNNGV. The CDR3 is made up of 14 amino acids. The DNA of the CDR3 is TGTGCCAGCAGCGTTAGCGGGAGGGCCAATGAGCAGTTCTTC. It yields the protein CASSVSGRANEQFF.